This TCR beta chain was documented in a study of T cells in Graves' hyperthyroidism and ophthalmopathy. Study-wide points: Blood samples included most of the expanded thyroid clonotypes exceeding 0.001. Separation of ophthalmopathy from stable hyperthyroidism was achieved by a 13 V-J model.

Hyperthyroidism was newly diagnosed in patients aged 18 to 65 (duration under 2 months). This sample holds PBMCs from approximately 9 ml fresh peripheral blood. Amplification yielded TCR beta CDR3 regions, with RNA transcripts as the source. With the HTBI primer set, the TCR CDR3 went through a first round of RT-PCR. Via MiXCR, TCRdb re-called the multiplex PCR reads, giving one row per CDR3 protein. Here the sample spans approximately 480,000 distinct CDR3 sequences, less than 25% being singletons. The CDR3 length is 16 residues. Losses at the gene ends were 3 bases for V and 2 bases for J; bases not matched to a gene: 6. Germline V gene data show CDR1 as SGDLS and CDR2 as YYNGEE. This clonotype showed up many times. Antigen unknown.

This TCR came from a young man with Graves' hyperthyroidism. The sequenced sample consisted of blood. This chain connects TRBV9 to TRBJ1-3; 9 bases match TRBD1. CDR3 protein: CASSDRQGVAGNTIYF. For the CDR3, the DNA is TGTGCCAGCAGCGACCGACAGGGGGTCGCTGGAAACACCATATATTTT.